The clone carrying this T cell receptor (beta chain) occurred many times. The CDR3 covers 14 residues. The junction had 7 bases not matched to a gene; V was cut back by 0 bases and J by 6 bases. CDR1 is DFQATT, CDR2 SNEGSKA, per germline (reference sequence). RNA transcripts were the template, and TCR beta CDR3 regions were amplified from them. Second-round multiplex PCR followed a first-round RT-PCR using HTBI primers. TCRdb passed the multiplex PCR reads through MiXCR, listing each CDR3 protein once. The sample consists of a few hundred thousand distinct CDR3 sequences, 15% of them appearing once. This sample stems from a study of Graves' ophthalmopathy and Graves' hyperthyroidism. On the study more broadly: Investigators collected peripheral blood at initial diagnosis, before any treatment was given.

As the starting material, approximately 10 ml of fresh peripheral blood yielded the PBMCs. Sequencing input: peripheral blood. This receptor was taken from a young woman with stable Graves' hyperthyroidism. The chain couples TRBV20-1 to TRBJ1-2, with 7 bases lining up with TRBD1. The CDR3 here is CSARDETGKDGYTF. CDR3 sequence (DNA): TGCAGTGCTAGAGACGAGACAGGGAAGGATGGCTACACCTTC.